This T cell receptor (beta chain) comes out of a study of OX40 agonist ivuxolimab in advanced cancers. Across the whole study: Participants could have had prior anti-PD-1, anti-PD-L1 or anti-CTLA-4 therapy, and roughly 39% had some. Findings and caveats of the study: Circulating CD4+ and CD8+ T cells showed clonal expansion by week 6 at 0.1 to 3.0 mg/kg. Mean expanded clone counts were higher in CD8+ than CD4+ T cells. Clonal expansion in partial responders at 0.1-3.0 mg/kg ranked among the lowest.

Assay: immunoSEQ multiplex PCR; the TCRdb copy retains only in-frame clones and omits some. The table has about 72,000 clones, about nine tenths seen once. The table lists this clone with a few counts. Antigen specificity is unknown. Trimming at V came to 3 bases and at J to 5 bases, leaving 4 bases not matched to a gene. There are 15 residues in the CDR3. CDR1 is LGHNA, CDR2 YSLEER, per germline. V is TRBV4-3 and J is TRBJ2-7, with 13 positions matching TRBD2. Source: CD4+ or CD8+ T cells sorted from blood, taken in a trial of the OX40 agonist ivuxolimab. The TCR comes from an adult with an advanced solid tumor such as melanoma, head and neck, liver or kidney cancer. In nucleotides, the CDR3 is TGCGCCAGCAGCCAGTGGGGGACTAGCGGGAACGAGCAGTACTTC. Encoded protein: CASSQWGTSGNEQYF.